The 22 T cell receptor beta chains listed next were all sequenced from one sample in a study of blood T cell dynamics during melanoma immunotherapy. Assay: immunoSEQ multiplex PCR; the TCRdb copy retains only in-frame clones and omits some. The sample includes more than 10,000 clones, around nine tenths seen only once; the top ten take about 3%. The sample's time point: pre-treatment baseline. The specimen was blood, collected from a patient treated with checkpoint blockade. These receptor sequences come from a human donor with melanoma.

The genes are TRBV29-1 and TRBJ2-1; D remains ambiguous. The length of the CDR3 is 10 residues. The V gene lost 3 bases and the J gene lost 15 bases, with 12 bases spanning the gap. CDR1 and CDR2 from the germline V gene are SQVTM and ANQGSEA. CDR3 loop: CSVDSEWLFF. For the CDR3, the DNA is TGCAGCGTTGATTCCGAATGGCTGTTCTTC.

The chain employs TRBV9 and TRBJ2-1; the D gene is possibly TRBD1 (6 bases). The germline CDR1 and CDR2 sequences are SGDLS and YYNGEE. CDR3 length: 18 amino acids. Between the trimmed V and J ends, which lost 5 bases and 2 bases, there was a span of 23 bases. The CDR3 DNA is TGTGCCAGCAGTCACGACTTCGAGGGCAGGGGCACCTACAATGAGCAGTTCTTC. It specifies CASSHDFEGRGTYNEQFF.

The rearrangement joins TRBV19 to TRBJ1-2, with a weak D call TRBD1 (6 bases). CDR3 length: 13 residues. Germline lookup yields CDR1 LNHDA and CDR2 SQIVND (reference sequence). Trimming stripped 4 bases from V and 5 bases from J, with 11 bases between. The CDR3 coding sequence is TGTGCCAGTAGTAGGGGGCCATGGTATGGCTACACCTTC. As protein: CASSRGPWYGYTF.

The sample holds a few counts of this clone. The J gene is TRBJ2-7, the V gene TRBV10-2; 7 nucleotides align to TRBD2. The CDR3 covers 14 residues. Germline CDR1 is WSHSY and CDR2 is SAAADI. V gave up 6 bases and J gave up 3 bases; unmatched junction bases: 8. The CDR3 spells CASRPERDSYEQYF. The CDR3 DNA follows: TGCGCCAGCAGACCAGAGCGGGATAGCTACGAGCAGTACTTC.

This clone was counted a single time. This chain uses TRBV19 with TRBJ2-7, with TRBD2 as a possible D gene (6 bases). Germline V gene sequence: CDR1 LNHDA, CDR2 SQIVND (reference sequence). The CDR3 loop spans 13 amino acids. V was cut by 8 bases and J by 0 bases, with 11 bases left in between. CDR3 in DNA: TGTGCCAGTCGGGACTCCAGCTCCTACGAGCAGTACTTC. Translating it yields CASRDSSSYEQYF.

This sequence joins TRBV7-3 and TRBJ1-1, with D possibly TRBD1 on 6 matching bases. This CDR3 is 15 amino acids long. Between the trimmed V and J ends, which lost 2 bases and 5 bases, there was a span of 15 bases. Germline V gives CDR1 SGHTA, CDR2 FQGTGA. CDR3 nucleotides: TGTGCCAGCAGCTTAGGCGGGGGCTTTGGAACTGAAGCTTTCTTT. Translating it yields CASSLGGGFGTEAFF. The full variable domain, with the rest looked up from reference TRBV7-3 and TRBJ1-1, is GAGVSQTPSNKVTEKGKYVELRCDPISGHTALYWYRQSLGQGPEFLIYFQGTGAADDSGLPNDRFFAVRPEGSVSTLKIQRTERGDSAVYLCASSLGGGFGTEAFFGQGTRLTVV.

A single count supports this clone. Relative to the germline gene, one junction end is altered; a read error may explain this. The V call is TRBV9, the J call TRBJ2-6, with 8 bases fitting TRBD2. This CDR3 region has 22 residues. Germline V lookup: CDR1 SGDLS, CDR2 YYNGEE. The CDR3, as DNA: TGCGCCAGCAGCGTAGGATCCGGGAGGGGGGGGGTCTCTGGCTCTGGGGCCAACGTCCTGACTTTC. Protein sequence: CASSVGSGRGGVSGSGANVLTF.

The chain is built from TRBV15 and TRBJ2-7; D unclear. In germline, CDR1 is LNHNV, CDR2 YYDKDF (reference sequence). This CDR3 is 15 amino acids long. With 1 base removed from V and 3 bases from J, the gap between germline ends came to 13 bases. The CDR3 bases are TGTGCCACCAGCAGAGTACGAGGACCGAGCTACGAGCAGTACTTC. This sequence encodes CATSRVRGPSYEQYF. The entire variable domain, with the rest obtained from reference TRBV15 and TRBJ2-7, is as follows: DAMVIQNPRYQVTQFGKPVTLSCSQTLNHNVMYWYQQKSSQAPKLLFHYYDKDFNNEADTPDNFQSRRPNTSFCFLDIRSPGLGDTAMYLCATSRVRGPSYEQYFGPGTRLTVT.

This chain uses TRBV6-1 with TRBJ1-6; D perhaps matches TRBD1 (5 bases). CDR1 and CDR2 from the germline V gene are MNHNS and SASEGT. The V and J ends lost 4 bases and 9 bases respectively, with 13 bases between them. CDR3 length equals 14 residues. Here the CDR3 DNA reads TGTGCCAGCAGTGCCGGTGGGGCTTTTTCACCCCTCCACTTT. This translates into CASSAGGAFSPLHF.

This chain links TRBV5-1 with TRBJ2-1, with 8 bases identical to TRBD1. Germline trimming cut 4 bases from V and 7 bases from J; bases unmatched to any gene: 13. Germline CDR1 is SGHRS and CDR2 is YFSETQ. The CDR3 spans 16 residues. The CDR3, as DNA: TGCGCCAGCAGCGACCTGTCCCGGGACAGGCGAAATGAGCAGTTCTTC. Its protein is CASSDLSRDRRNEQFF.

V and J are TRBV27 and TRBJ1-1, with TRBD1 matching over 8 bases. The CDR3 is made up of 14 amino acids. Germline V gives CDR1 MNHEY, CDR2 SMNVEV (reference sequence). The V segment lost 5 bases and the J segment 8 bases; nucleotides outside the gene matches: 10. Here the CDR3 reads CASSQPGQDLEAFF. The DNA for the CDR3 is TGTGCCAGCAGTCAACCGGGACAGGACTTAGAAGCTTTCTTT.

This clone showed up just once. The chain is built from TRBV6-1 and TRBJ2-7; D could derive from TRBD1 or TRBD2 (5 bases each). The CDR3 has 18 residues. Trimming removed 2 bases from V and 1 base from J, with 21 bases in between. The germline gives CDR1 MNHNS, CDR2 SASEGT. The CDR3 DNA sequence: TGTGCCAGCAGTGAAACCGTGCTGGGACGTACGATATCCTACGAGCAGTACTTC. It encodes CASSETVLGRTISYEQYF.

The rearrangement uses TRBV6-1 and TRBJ1-6; D is perhaps TRBD1 (5 bases). Germline V gives CDR1 MNHNS, CDR2 SASEGT. V was clipped by 7 bases and J by 10 bases, with 14 bases between them. The length of the CDR3 is 13 residues. For the CDR3, the DNA is TGTGCCAGCACAGGGCTCGGGGGATCACCCCTCCACTTT. It yields the protein CASTGLGGSPLHF.

The chain recombines TRBV6-9 with TRBJ2-1; D remains ambiguous. The CDR3 runs 17 residues. CDR1 and CDR2 from the germline V gene are MNHGY and SVAAGI. Trimming left V 4 bases short and J 3 bases short, with 19 bases between. Here the CDR3 DNA reads TGTGCCAGCAGTTCCTCTGCTTCTCCTAAGCTCTACAATGAGCAGTTCTTC. Translated, it gives CASSSSASPKLYNEQFF.

About this clone: The same CDR3 also results from other DNA sequences found in this sample. V usage is TRBV7-2 and J usage is TRBJ2-7, with a weak D call TRBD2 (7 bases). The CDR3 sequence is 18 residues long. V gave up 1 base and J gave up 3 bases, with 22 bases separating them. Germline CDR1 and CDR2: SGHTA and FQGNSA. CDR3 bases: TGTGCCAGCAGCTTAGAGGGGGGGCGGGCTAGTTGGGTCTACGAGCAGTACTTC. It is translated as CASSLEGGRASWVYEQYF.

The chain is built from TRBV9 and TRBJ2-1; no reliable D call. The germline V and J ends were trimmed by 0 bases and 0 bases, with 7 bases remaining between them. CDR3 length: 15 amino acids. Germline values: CDR1 SGDLS, CDR2 YYNGEE. The CDR3 nucleotides read TGTGCCAGCAGCGTAGAGGTTAGCTCCTACAATGAGCAGTTCTTC. Its protein is CASSVEVSSYNEQFF.

This clone occurred a few times. The chain uses TRBV27 and TRBJ1-5; weak D call: TRBD1 (5 bases). V dropped 2 bases and J dropped 6 bases, with 11 bases sitting between them. This CDR3 is 14 amino acids long. The germline V gene encodes CDR1 MNHEY and CDR2 SMNVEV (reference sequence). Here the CDR3 DNA reads TGTGCCAGCAGTTTAGGGACCTCCGGTCAGCCCCAGCATTTT. Protein sequence: CASSLGTSGQPQHF.

This rearrangement joins TRBV6-6 to TRBJ1-5, with D possibly matching TRBD1 (5 bases). Germline-derived CDR1 and CDR2 are MNHNY and SVGAGI (reference sequence). This CDR3 has 14 amino acids. V was shortened by 4 bases and J by 2 bases, with 9 bases between the two germline ends. CDR3 DNA sequence: TGTGCCAGCAGTTTCATGGGGGGCAATCAGCCCCAGCATTTT. Protein: CASSFMGGNQPQHF.

The chain recombines TRBV5-4 with TRBJ2-7; 9 positions agree with TRBD1. V gave up 0 bases and J gave up 7 bases; unmatched junction bases: 14. The length of the CDR3 is 17 residues. Germline CDR1 reads SGHNT; CDR2 reads YYREEE (reference sequence). The CDR3: CASSLEMFGTGFGEQYF. CDR3 DNA: TGTGCCAGCAGCTTGGAAATGTTCGGGACAGGGTTTGGGGAGCAGTACTTC.

The rearrangement joins TRBV7-9 to TRBJ2-1, with D tentatively TRBD1 or TRBD2 (6 bases each). Trimming removed 0 bases from V and 10 bases from J, with 13 bases in between. The CDR3 has 14 amino acids. Per the germline V gene, CDR1 is SEHNR and CDR2 is FQNEAQ (reference sequence). The CDR3 coding sequence is TGTGCCAGCAGCTTAGCCAGCCGGGGGCAAGAGCAGTTCTTC. Its protein product is CASSLASRGQEQFF.

This chain connects TRBV2 to TRBJ2-6, with 7 nucleotides matching TRBD1. The CDR3 loop spans 17 amino acids. Germline V CDR1 and CDR2: SNHLY, FYNNEI. V lost 6 bases and J lost 0; bases outside the gene matches: 8. The CDR3: CASSREGASSGANVLTF. In DNA form, the CDR3 reads TGTGCCAGCAGCCGTGAGGGGGCGAGCTCTGGGGCCAACGTCCTGACTTTC.

The rearrangement joins TRBV10-3 to TRBJ2-1; D call uncertain. Germline V gene lookup returns CDR1 ENHRY and CDR2 SYGVKD. V was clipped by 4 bases and J by 0 bases, with 7 bases between them. CDR3 size: 14 residues. CDR3 sequence reads: CAISGSSSYNEQFF. In nucleotides, the CDR3 is TGTGCCATCAGTGGGTCTAGCTCCTACAATGAGCAGTTCTTC.